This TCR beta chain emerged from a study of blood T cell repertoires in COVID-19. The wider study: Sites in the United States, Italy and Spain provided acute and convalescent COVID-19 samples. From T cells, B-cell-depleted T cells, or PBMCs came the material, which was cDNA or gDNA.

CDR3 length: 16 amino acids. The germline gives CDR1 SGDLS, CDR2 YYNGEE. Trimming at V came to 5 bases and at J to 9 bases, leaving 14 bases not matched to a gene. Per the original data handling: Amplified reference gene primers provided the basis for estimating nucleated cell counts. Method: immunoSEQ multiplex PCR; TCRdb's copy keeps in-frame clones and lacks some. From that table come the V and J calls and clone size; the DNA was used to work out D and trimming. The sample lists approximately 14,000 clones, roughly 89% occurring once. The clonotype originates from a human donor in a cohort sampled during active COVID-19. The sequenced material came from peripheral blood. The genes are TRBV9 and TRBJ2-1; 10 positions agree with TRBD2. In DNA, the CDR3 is TGTGCCAGCAGTGACAAGCGGGGGGGCCTAGGCAGTGAGCAGTTCTTC. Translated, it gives CASSDKRGGLGSEQFF.